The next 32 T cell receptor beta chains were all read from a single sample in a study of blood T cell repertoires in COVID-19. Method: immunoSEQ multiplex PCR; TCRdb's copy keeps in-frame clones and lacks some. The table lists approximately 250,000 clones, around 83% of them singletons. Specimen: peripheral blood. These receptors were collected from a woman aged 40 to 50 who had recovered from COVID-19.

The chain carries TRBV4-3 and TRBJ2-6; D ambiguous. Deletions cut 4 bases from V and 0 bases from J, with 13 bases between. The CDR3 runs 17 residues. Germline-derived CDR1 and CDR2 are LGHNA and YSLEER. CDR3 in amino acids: CASSPQVLGSGANVLTF. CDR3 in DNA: TGCGCCAGCAGCCCCCAGGTTCTGGGCTCTGGGGCCAACGTCCTGACTTTC.

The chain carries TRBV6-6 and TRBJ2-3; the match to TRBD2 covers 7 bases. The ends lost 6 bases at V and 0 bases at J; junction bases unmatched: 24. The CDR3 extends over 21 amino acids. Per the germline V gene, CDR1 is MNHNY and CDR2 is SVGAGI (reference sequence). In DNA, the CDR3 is TGTGCCAGCAGCATCAATCCCCGGCCCCTATTTTGCGGGGGAAGCACAGATACGCAGTATTTT. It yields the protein CASSINPRPLFCGGSTDTQYF.

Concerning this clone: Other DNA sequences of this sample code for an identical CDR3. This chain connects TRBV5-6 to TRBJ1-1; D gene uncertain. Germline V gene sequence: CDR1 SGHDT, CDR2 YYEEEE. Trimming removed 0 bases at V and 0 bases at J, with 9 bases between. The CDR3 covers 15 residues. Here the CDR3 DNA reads TGTGCCAGCAGCTTGGGGCGCCGGGTGAACACTGAAGCTTTCTTT. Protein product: CASSLGRRVNTEAFF.

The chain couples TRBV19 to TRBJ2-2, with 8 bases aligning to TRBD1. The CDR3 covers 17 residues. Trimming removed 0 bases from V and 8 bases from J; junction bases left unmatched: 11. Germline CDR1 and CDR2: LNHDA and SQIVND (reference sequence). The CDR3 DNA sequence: TGTGCCAGTAGTATAGAGGCAGGGGGCTTTATCAGTGGGGAGCTGTTTTTT. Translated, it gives CASSIEAGGFISGELFF.

CDR3: CASSHEEGFSGANVLTF. DNA of the CDR3: TGCGCCAGCAGCCACGAGGAGGGGTTCTCTGGGGCCAACGTCCTGACTTTC. This chain connects TRBV4-1 to TRBJ2-6; D possibly corresponds to TRBD2 (6 bases). The germline gives CDR1 MGHRA, CDR2 YSYEKL. V lost 3 bases and J 0 bases, leaving 12 bases between the germline ends. This CDR3 is 17 amino acids long.

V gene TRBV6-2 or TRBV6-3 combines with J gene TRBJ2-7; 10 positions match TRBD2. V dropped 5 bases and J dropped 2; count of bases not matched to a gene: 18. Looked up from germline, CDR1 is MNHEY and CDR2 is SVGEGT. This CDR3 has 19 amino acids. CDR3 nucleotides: TGTGCCAGCAGTCAGTTTCCGAAAATAGCGGGGGGCGAAACCTACGAGCAGTACTTC. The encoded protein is CASSQFPKIAGGETYEQYF.

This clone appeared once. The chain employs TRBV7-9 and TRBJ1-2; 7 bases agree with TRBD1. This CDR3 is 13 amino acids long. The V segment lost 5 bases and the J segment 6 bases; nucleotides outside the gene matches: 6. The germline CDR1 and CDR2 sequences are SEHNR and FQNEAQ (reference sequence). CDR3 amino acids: CASSLRDSNGYTF. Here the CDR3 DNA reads TGTGCCAGCAGCCTCAGGGACAGCAATGGCTACACCTTC.

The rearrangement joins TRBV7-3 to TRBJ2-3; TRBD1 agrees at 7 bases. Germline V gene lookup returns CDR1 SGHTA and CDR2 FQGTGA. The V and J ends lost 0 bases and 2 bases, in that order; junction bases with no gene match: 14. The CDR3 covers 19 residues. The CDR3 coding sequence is TGTGCCAGCAGCTTAACGAGGGGACAGAACTCGAGGGTCACAGATACGCAGTATTTT. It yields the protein CASSLTRGQNSRVTDTQYF.

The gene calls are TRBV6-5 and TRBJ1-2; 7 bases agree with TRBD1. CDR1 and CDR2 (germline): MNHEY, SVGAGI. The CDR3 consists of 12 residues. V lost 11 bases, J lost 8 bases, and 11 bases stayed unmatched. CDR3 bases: TGTGCCCCCCCGGGACAGCTTTTCGGCTACACCTTC. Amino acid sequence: CAPPGQLFGYTF.

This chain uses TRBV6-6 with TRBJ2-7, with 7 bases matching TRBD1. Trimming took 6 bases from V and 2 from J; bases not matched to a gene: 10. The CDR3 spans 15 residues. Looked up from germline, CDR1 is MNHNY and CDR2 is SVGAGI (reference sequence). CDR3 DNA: TGTGCCAGCAGAGACTCGACAGGGTCCCCCTACGAGCAGTACTTC. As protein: CASRDSTGSPYEQYF.

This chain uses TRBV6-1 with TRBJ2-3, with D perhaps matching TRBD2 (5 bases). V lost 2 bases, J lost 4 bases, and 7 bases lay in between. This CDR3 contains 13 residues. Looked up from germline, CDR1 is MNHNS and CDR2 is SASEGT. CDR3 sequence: CASSEQAADTQYF. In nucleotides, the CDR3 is TGTGCCAGCAGTGAACAAGCGGCAGATACGCAGTATTTT.

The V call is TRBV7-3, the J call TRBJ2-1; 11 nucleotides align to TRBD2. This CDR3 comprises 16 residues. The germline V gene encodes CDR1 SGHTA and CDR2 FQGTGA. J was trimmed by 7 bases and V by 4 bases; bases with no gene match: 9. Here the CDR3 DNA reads TGTGCCAGCAGCTCTCCTATAGCGGGGGGGCCTAATGAGCAGTTCTTC. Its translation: CASSSPIAGGPNEQFF.

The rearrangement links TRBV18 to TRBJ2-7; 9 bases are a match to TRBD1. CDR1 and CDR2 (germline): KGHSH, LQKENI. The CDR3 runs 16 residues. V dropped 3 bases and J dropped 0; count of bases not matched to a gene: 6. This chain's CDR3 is CASSPQGTGNSYEQYF. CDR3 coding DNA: TGTGCCAGCTCACCGCAGGGGACAGGGAACTCCTACGAGCAGTACTTC. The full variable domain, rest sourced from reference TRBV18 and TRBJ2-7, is NAGVMQNPRHLVRRRGQEARLRCSPMKGHSHVYWYRQLPEEGLKFMVYLQKENIIDESGMPKERFSAEFPKEGPSILRIQQVVRGDSAAYFCASSPQGTGNSYEQYFGPGTRLTVT.

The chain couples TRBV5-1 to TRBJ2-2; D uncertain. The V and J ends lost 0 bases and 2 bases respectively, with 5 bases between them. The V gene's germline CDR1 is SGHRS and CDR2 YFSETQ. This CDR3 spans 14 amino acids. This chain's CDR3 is CASSLALNTGELFF. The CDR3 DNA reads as TGCGCCAGCAGCTTGGCCTTAAACACCGGGGAGCTGTTTTTT.

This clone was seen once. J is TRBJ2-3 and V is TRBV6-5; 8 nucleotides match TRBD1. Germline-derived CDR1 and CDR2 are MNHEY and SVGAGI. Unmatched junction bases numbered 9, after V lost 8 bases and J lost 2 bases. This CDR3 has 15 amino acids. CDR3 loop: CASVRTGTFTDTQYF. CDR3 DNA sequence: TGTGCCAGCGTTCGGACAGGGACTTTCACAGATACGCAGTATTTT.

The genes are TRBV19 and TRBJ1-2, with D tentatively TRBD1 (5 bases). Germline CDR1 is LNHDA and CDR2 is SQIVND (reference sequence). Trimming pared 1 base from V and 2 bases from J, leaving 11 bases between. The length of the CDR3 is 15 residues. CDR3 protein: CASSIGGLQNYGYTF. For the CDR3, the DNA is TGTGCCAGTAGTATAGGGGGCTTACAGAACTATGGCTACACCTTC.

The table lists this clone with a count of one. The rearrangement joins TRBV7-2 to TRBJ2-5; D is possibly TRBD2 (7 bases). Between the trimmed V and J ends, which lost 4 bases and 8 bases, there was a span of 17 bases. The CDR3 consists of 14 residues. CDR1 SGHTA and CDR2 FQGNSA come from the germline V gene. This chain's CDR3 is CASSSSEGGRTQYF. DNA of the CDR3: TGTGCCAGCAGCTCCTCGGAGGGGGGGAGAACCCAGTACTTC.

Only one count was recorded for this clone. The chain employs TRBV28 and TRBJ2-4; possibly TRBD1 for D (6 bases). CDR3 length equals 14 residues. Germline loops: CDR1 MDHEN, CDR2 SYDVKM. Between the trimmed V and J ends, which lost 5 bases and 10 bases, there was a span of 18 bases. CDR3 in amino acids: CASSTVTGGIIQYF. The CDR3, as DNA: TGTGCCAGCAGTACGGTGACAGGTGGAATTATTCAGTACTTC.

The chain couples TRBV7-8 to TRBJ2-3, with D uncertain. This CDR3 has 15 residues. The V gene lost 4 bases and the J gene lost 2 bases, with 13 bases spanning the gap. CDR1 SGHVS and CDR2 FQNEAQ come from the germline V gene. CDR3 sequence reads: CASSSTLTDTDTQYF. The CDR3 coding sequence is TGTGCCAGCAGCTCAACCCTAACCGACACAGATACGCAGTATTTT.

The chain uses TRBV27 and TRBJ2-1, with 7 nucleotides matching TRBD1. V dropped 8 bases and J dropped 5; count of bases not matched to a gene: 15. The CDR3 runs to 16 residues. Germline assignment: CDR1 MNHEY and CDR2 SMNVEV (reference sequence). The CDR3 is CASGSWGRGQDNEQFF. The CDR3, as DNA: TGTGCCAGCGGATCATGGGGTAGGGGGCAGGACAATGAGCAGTTCTTC.

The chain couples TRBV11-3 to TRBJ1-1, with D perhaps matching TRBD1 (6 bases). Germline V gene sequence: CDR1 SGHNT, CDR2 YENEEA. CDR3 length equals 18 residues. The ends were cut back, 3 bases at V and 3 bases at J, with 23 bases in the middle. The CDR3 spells CASSFAGGGGSQDTEAFF. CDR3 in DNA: TGTGCCAGCAGCTTCGCGGGGGGTGGGGGCTCACAGGACACTGAAGCTTTCTTT.

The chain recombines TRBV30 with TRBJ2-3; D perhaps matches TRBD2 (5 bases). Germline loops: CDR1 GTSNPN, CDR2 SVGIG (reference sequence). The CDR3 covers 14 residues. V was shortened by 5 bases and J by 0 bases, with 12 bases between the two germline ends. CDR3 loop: CAWGAVLSTDTQYF. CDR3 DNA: TGTGCCTGGGGAGCGGTGTTGAGCACAGATACGCAGTATTTT.

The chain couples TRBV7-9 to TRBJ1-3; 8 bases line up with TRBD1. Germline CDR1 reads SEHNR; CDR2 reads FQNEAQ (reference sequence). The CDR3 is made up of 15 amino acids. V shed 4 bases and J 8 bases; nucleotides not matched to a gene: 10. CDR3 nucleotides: TGTGCCAGCAGCTACAGGGGGGACACCCCGGACACCATATATTTT. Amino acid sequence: CASSYRGDTPDTIYF.

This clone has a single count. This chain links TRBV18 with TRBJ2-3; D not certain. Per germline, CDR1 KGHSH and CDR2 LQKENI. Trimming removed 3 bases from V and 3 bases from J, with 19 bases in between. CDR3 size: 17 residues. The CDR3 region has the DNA TGTGCCAGCTCACCTAACGATAACCCTACCGGGACAGATACGCAGTATTTT. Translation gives CASSPNDNPTGTDTQYF.

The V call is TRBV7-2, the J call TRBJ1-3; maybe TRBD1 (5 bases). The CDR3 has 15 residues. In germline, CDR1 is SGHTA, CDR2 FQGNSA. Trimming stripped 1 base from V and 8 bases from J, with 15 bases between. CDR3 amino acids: CASSLVGRGLDTIYF. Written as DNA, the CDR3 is TGTGCCAGCAGCTTAGTTGGTCGGGGGTTGGACACCATATATTTT.

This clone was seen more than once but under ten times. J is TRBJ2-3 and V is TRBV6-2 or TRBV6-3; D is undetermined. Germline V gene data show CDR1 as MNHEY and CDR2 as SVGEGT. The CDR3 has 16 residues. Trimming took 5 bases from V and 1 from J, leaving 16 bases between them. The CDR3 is CASSTPPVVGTDTQYF. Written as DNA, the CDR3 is TGTGCCAGCAGTACCCCCCCAGTGGTGGGCACAGATACGCAGTATTTT.

The chain's CDR3 is CSVVGTGNTEAFF. Written as DNA, the CDR3 is TGCAGCGTTGTGGGGACAGGGAACACTGAAGCTTTCTTT. The chain uses TRBV29-1 and TRBJ1-1; 8 nucleotides line up with TRBD1. The CDR3 has 13 residues. The germline V gene has CDR1 SQVTM and CDR2 ANQGSEA. The V gene end was trimmed by 4 bases and the J gene end by 1 base; junction bases not matched to a gene: 2.

The CDR3 sequence: CASRLAGYTGELFF. DNA of the CDR3: TGTGCCAGCAGACTAGCGGGTTACACCGGGGAGCTGTTTTTT. The rearrangement uses TRBV6-5 and TRBJ2-2, with TRBD2 matching over 9 bases. Trimming cost V 6 bases and J 3 bases; bases outside gene matches: 2. The CDR3 runs to 14 residues. Germline loops: CDR1 MNHEY, CDR2 SVGAGI.

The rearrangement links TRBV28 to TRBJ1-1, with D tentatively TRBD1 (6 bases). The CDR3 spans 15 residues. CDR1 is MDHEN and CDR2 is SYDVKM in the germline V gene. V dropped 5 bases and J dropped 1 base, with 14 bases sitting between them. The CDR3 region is CASSGPGHANTEAFF. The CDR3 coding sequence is TGTGCCAGCAGTGGACCGGGACACGCGAACACTGAAGCTTTCTTT.

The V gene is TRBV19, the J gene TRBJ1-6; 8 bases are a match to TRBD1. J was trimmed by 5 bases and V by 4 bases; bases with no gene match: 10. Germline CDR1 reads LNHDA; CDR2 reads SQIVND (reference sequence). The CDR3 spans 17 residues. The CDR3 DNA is TGTGCCAGTAGTACCCTCTGGACAGGGAAGGATAATTCACCCCTCCACTTT. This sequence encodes CASSTLWTGKDNSPLHF.

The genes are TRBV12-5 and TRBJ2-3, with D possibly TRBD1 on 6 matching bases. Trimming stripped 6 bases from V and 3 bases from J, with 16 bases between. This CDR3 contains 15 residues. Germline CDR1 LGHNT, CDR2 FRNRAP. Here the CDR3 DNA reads TGTGCTAGTGGCCCCAGGGAGACAGGTACAGATACGCAGTATTTT. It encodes CASGPRETGTDTQYF.

The chain's CDR3 is CSVLDGRDEKLFF. The CDR3 DNA follows: TGCAGCGTCCTGGACGGGAGGGATGAAAAACTGTTTTTT. V is TRBV29-1 and J is TRBJ1-4; no firm D call. Deletions cut 6 bases from V and 6 bases from J, with 14 bases between. This CDR3 has 13 residues. Germline V CDR1 and CDR2: SQVTM, ANQGSEA. Supplemented by reference TRBV29-1 and TRBJ1-4, the full variable domain reads SAVISQKPSRDICQRGTSLTIQCQVDSQVTMMFWYRQQPGQSLTLIATANQGSEATYESGFVIDKFPISRPNLTFSTLTVSNMSPEDSSIYLCSVLDGRDEKLFFGSGTQLSVL.